This T cell receptor (beta chain) was profiled in a study of identical twins (dated by TCRdb to 2016 to 2017). At the level of the whole study: To test whether fetal clonotypes persist, this study deep-sequenced TCR alpha and beta repertoires from monozygotic twins, from unrelated adults of various ages, and from cord blood. To rule out contamination, replicate twin experiments were performed at different times with different library preparation protocols. Points the paper makes about the study in general: Compared with coincidental sharing between unrelated individuals, out-of-frame TCR alpha sequences shared between twins showed an excess of sequences with low generation probability. Conclusions relied on cross-sectional statistical analysis, since the same donors could not be followed over many years. In monozygotic twins, recombination models systematically underestimated out-of-frame TCR alpha sharing, but the models matched the sharing seen between unrelated individuals. Abundant cord blood beta clonotypes carried fewer insertions; young adult naive repertoires showed a weaker similar trend, while memory repertoires showed none. Invariant T cells such as MAIT and iNKT could partly confound zero-insertion analyses, though diverse VJ usage argued against this for most clonotypes. A weaker excess of twin sharing was found in beta out-of-frame sequences because the signal-to-noise ratio was lowered by fewer shared sequences.

Of note for this clonotype: This clone's antigen is unknown. The record has no base qualities; no much larger clone is one base away.

The library was produced with 5' RACE. TCRdb lists the instrument as Illumina HiSeq 2000. Template switching added a universal primer binding site, and the final cDNA carried a unique molecular identifier that allowed TCR cDNA molecules to be counted accurately. Specific primers in the conserved constant-segment region were used to synthesize first-strand cDNA for the TCR alpha and beta chains. To control for contamination, every cDNA library carried two barcodes: a SMART-Mk sample barcode plus Illumina barcodes. TruSeq adapter sequences along with Illumina sample barcodes were introduced in two successive PCR steps. The Illumina HiSeq platform was used with custom primers to sequence TCR alpha and beta cDNA libraries. The original pipeline was this. MiGEC processed the raw reads to extract unique molecular identifiers, while MiXCR was used to determine the CDR3 positions. For each individual, recombination models were inferred using an EM algorithm with the repgenHMM and IGoR tools. The analysis of shared clonotypes was done with the tcR package in R, with sharing normalized by the product of cloneset sizes. To study raw recombination without the effects of thymic and clonal selection, out-of-frame nonproductive sequences were analyzed. The public sequencing data were trimmed at Q25 with fastp and processed into clonotypes with MiXCR by TCRdb, which kept only in-frame beta chains. Merged by CDR3 protein, the rows form single entries marked with the most common genes and DNA. For this entry, the V and J calls and clone size follow TCRdb and not the study's own pipeline. For this sample there are around 510,000 distinct CDR3 sequences; about 13% appear just once. The top ten clonotypes cover more than 0.8% of the sample.

All donors were healthy Caucasians. The twin cohort comprised three pairs of female monozygotic twins, all aged roughly 18 to 29 years. Positive isolation kits from Invitrogen were used to isolate CD4+ and CD8+ T cell populations. This sample was shared with a second study, whose subject was yellow fever vaccine responses in identical twins. The second study also describes: The T cell response to vaccination in identical twins was reported by the authors to appear partly convergent and partly personalized. Focusing on identical twins, the study followed the T cell clones that responded to the vaccine, and did so with precision.

Sequences were obtained from CD4+ T cells sorted from blood. The source of this sequence is a young woman in good health.

The DNA sequence follows: TGTGCCAGCACCTGGACAGGGGGCACCGGGGAGCTGTTTTTT. Translated, this gives CASTWTGGTGELFF. This chain is built from TRBV14 and TRBJ2-2; TRBD1 matches 10 bases in the middle. Based on the germline V gene, the CDR1 and CDR2 sequences are SGHDN and FVKESK. There are 14 amino acids in the CDR3, from cysteine to phenylalanine inclusive. Only the CDR3 part of the read is kept: 42 bases, read in frame from the first base. Unmatched junction bases come to 3, with V trimmed by 7 bases and J by 4 bases.